The next 32 T cell receptor beta chains were all read from a single sample in a study of cytomegalovirus exposure and HLA in healthy donors. PCR amplification relied on 60 Vbeta primers (plus 13 Jbeta primers). Profiled with immunoSEQ multiplex PCR; TCRdb holds only in-frame clones, not every one. In the table there are about 110,000 clones, about 84% of which are singletons. The material sequenced was PBMCs. These receptors were collected from a young man in good health and CMV-seronegative.

This clone has a single count. V and J are TRBV14 and TRBJ1-2, with 7 bases identical to TRBD1. After removal of 1 base from V and 7 bases from J, the junction contained 6 bases not matched to a gene. Germline CDR1 is SGHDN and CDR2 is FVKESK. This CDR3 has 14 residues. CDR3: CASSQVGGGGGYTF. The DNA of the CDR3 is TGTGCCAGCAGCCAAGTAGGGGGCGGTGGTGGCTACACCTTC.

The chain has TRBV18 and TRBJ2-3; the D is unclear. CDR3 size: 14 residues. In germline, CDR1 is KGHSH, CDR2 LQKENI. V dropped 6 bases and J dropped 0 bases, with 10 bases sitting between them. The CDR3, as DNA: TGTGCCAGCTCGTGGAGTGCTAGCACAGATACGCAGTATTTT. Amino acids: CASSWSASTDTQYF.

V gene TRBV28 combines with J gene TRBJ2-7; 7 bases are a match to TRBD2. CDR1 MDHEN and CDR2 SYDVKM come from the germline V gene. V lost 7 bases, J lost 5 bases, and 14 bases stayed unmatched. The CDR3 totals 15 residues. The CDR3 region has the DNA TGTGCCAGCAATCCTCTAGCGGTCGCTCTCCACGAGCAGTACTTC. Its protein is CASNPLAVALHEQYF.

The chain links TRBV27 to TRBJ1-1, with TRBD1 as a possible D gene (6 bases). Germline CDR1 and CDR2: MNHEY and SMNVEV (reference sequence). The CDR3 extends over 12 amino acids. V lost 5 bases and J 8 bases, leaving 12 bases between the germline ends. For the CDR3, the DNA is TGTGCCAGCAGTGGCCTGGGGGCAGAAGCTTTCTTT. It translates to CASSGLGAEAFF.

The chain has TRBV5-1 and TRBJ1-4, with D possibly TRBD1 on 5 matching bases. V lost 2 bases, J lost 8 bases, and 10 bases lay in between. The length of the CDR3 is 13 residues. Germline V gene sequence: CDR1 SGHRS, CDR2 YFSETQ. The CDR3 reads CASSFQGGEKLFF. DNA of the CDR3: TGCGCCAGCAGCTTCCAGGGAGGCGAAAAACTGTTTTTT.

The DNA for the CDR3 is TGTGCCAGTACGGGGCCGGGGACAAACGAGCAGTACTTC. Translation: CASTGPGTNEQYF. This chain connects TRBV19 to TRBJ2-7, with a weak D call TRBD1 (6 bases). The germline gives CDR1 LNHDA, CDR2 SQIVND (reference sequence). V gave up 7 bases and J gave up 5 bases, with 15 bases separating them. This CDR3 comprises 13 residues.

This chain connects TRBV23-1 to TRBJ2-3; D possibly corresponds to TRBD1 (6 bases). TRBV23-1 belongs to the ORF category, with a function that is uncertain. Deletions cut 2 bases from V and 1 base from J, with 13 bases between. The CDR3 consists of 16 residues. CDR3 sequence: CASSQRRGGGTDTQYF. CDR3 bases: TGCGCCAGCAGTCAAAGACGAGGGGGAGGCACAGATACGCAGTATTTT.

There are a few counts of this clone. The chain uses TRBV28 and TRBJ1-4, with 11 bases lining up with TRBD1. Trimming removed 6 bases from V and 4 bases from J; junction bases left unmatched: 7. The CDR3 is made up of 16 amino acids. From germline, CDR1 is MDHEN and CDR2 SYDVKM. The CDR3 sequence: CASSPSGQGVNEKLFF. The CDR3 nucleotides read TGTGCCAGCAGCCCCTCGGGACAGGGGGTTAATGAAAAACTGTTTTTT.

This sequence joins TRBV7-3 and TRBJ2-1, with 13 bases that match TRBD2. CDR3 length: 15 residues. With 5 bases clipped from V and 10 bases from J, the junction kept 8 bases outside the gene matches. CDR1 SGHTA and CDR2 FQGTGA come from the germline V gene. CDR3 amino acids: CASSLLAGGLEEQFF. The DNA of the CDR3 is TGTGCCAGCAGCCTACTAGCGGGGGGGCTGGAAGAGCAGTTCTTC. Supplemented by reference TRBV7-3 and TRBJ2-1, the full variable domain reads GAGVSQTPSNKVTEKGKYVELRCDPISGHTALYWYRQSLGQGPEFLIYFQGTGAADDSGLPNDRFFAVRPEGSVSTLKIQRTERGDSAVYLCASSLLAGGLEEQFFGPGTRLTVL.

V gene TRBV5-4 combines with J gene TRBJ2-5; D unresolved. V was pared by 0 bases and J by 3 bases, with 6 bases between. CDR1 and CDR2 from the germline V gene are SGHNT and YYREEE (reference sequence). This CDR3 is 13 amino acids long. CDR3 loop: CASSLDRKETQYF. CDR3 nucleotides: TGTGCCAGCAGCTTGGACAGAAAAGAGACCCAGTACTTC.

This chain joins TRBV2 and TRBJ2-5; unclear D gene. In germline, CDR1 is SNHLY, CDR2 FYNNEI. The CDR3 is made up of 11 amino acids. Trimming removed 7 bases from V and 4 bases from J, with 7 bases in between. The CDR3, as DNA: TGTGCCAGCAACCTCGGAGAGACCCAGTACTTC. This sequence encodes CASNLGETQYF.

The gene calls are TRBV4-2 and TRBJ2-2, with 7 nucleotides matching TRBD2. Germline V gene data show CDR1 as LGHNA and CDR2 as YNFKEQ. J lost 5 bases, V lost 0 bases, and 12 bases had no gene match. The CDR3 has 18 amino acids. The CDR3 here is CASSQDGSGGRGTGELFF. CDR3 bases: TGTGCCAGCAGCCAAGATGGGTCGGGCGGGAGAGGTACCGGGGAGCTGTTTTTT.

J is TRBJ1-2 and V is TRBV6-5, with a weak D call TRBD1 (6 bases). This CDR3 comprises 12 residues. Germline V gives CDR1 MNHEY, CDR2 SVGAGI. V shed 10 bases and J shed 7 bases, with 16 bases lying between them. In DNA, the CDR3 is TGTGCCACCACTGCCGGACAGATTGGCTACACCTTC. This translates into CATTAGQIGYTF.

This clone was counted a few times. This sequence joins TRBV4-2 and TRBJ1-1; D not resolved. V dropped 2 bases and J dropped 1 base, with 14 bases sitting between them. The CDR3 runs 16 residues. Germline V gives CDR1 LGHNA, CDR2 YNFKEQ. In DNA form, the CDR3 reads TGTGCCAGCAGCCAAAGGGAGATCTCAGAGAACACTGAAGCTTTCTTT. This translates into CASSQREISENTEAFF.

This rearrangement joins TRBV19 to TRBJ1-3; D not resolved. The CDR3 totals 14 residues. Trimming left V 2 bases short and J 0 bases short, with 5 bases between. The germline V gene has CDR1 LNHDA and CDR2 SQIVND (reference sequence). CDR3 nucleotide sequence: TGTGCCAGTAGTATAAGCGCCTCTGGAAACACCATATATTTT. This sequence encodes CASSISASGNTIYF.

J is TRBJ1-2 and V is TRBV6-1; D might be TRBD1 (5 bases). CDR1 is MNHNS, CDR2 SASEGT, per germline. CDR3 length: 15 residues. V was shortened by 0 bases and J by 9 bases, with 17 bases between the two germline ends. This CDR3 is CASSEADRTPRSYTF. The DNA for the CDR3 is TGTGCCAGCAGTGAAGCCGACAGAACACCAAGAAGCTACACCTTC.

The V gene is TRBV6-1, the J gene TRBJ1-5; D possibly corresponds to TRBD1 (5 bases). Germline CDR1 is MNHNS and CDR2 is SASEGT. This CDR3 has 14 amino acids. Between the trimmed V and J ends, which lost 7 bases and 1 base, there was a span of 11 bases. CDR3 nucleotide sequence: TGTGCCAGCACAATTTGGGGCAGCAATCAGCCCCAGCATTTT. Protein product: CASTIWGSNQPQHF.

The chain carries TRBV7-8 and TRBJ1-4; the D gene is possibly TRBD1 (5 bases). The CDR3 covers 14 residues. Germline-derived CDR1 and CDR2 are SGHVS and FQNEAQ. Trimming stripped 1 base from V and 7 bases from J, with 10 bases between. This CDR3 reads CASSLVGGVEKLFF. In nucleotides, the CDR3 is TGTGCCAGCAGCTTAGTTGGGGGGGTTGAAAAACTGTTTTTT.

The chain employs TRBV10-3 and TRBJ2-3; TRBD1 is a possible D gene (6 bases). This CDR3 has 12 amino acids. Between the trimmed V and J ends, which lost 11 bases and 2 bases, there was a span of 11 bases. Germline-derived CDR1 and CDR2 are ENHRY and SYGVKD. CDR3 DNA sequence: TGTGCCTCCAGGGACAACACAGATACGCAGTATTTT. Translating gives CASRDNTDTQYF.

The chain has TRBV30 and TRBJ2-1; D is undetermined. V was clipped by 3 bases and J by 4 bases, with 19 bases between them. Per germline, CDR1 GTSNPN and CDR2 SVGIG (reference sequence). This CDR3 contains 16 residues. CDR3 DNA sequence: TGTGCCTGGAGAATGGTGGGCCAACTCAATTACAATGAGCAGTTCTTC. Its protein product is CAWRMVGQLNYNEQFF.

The sample holds one count of this clone. This chain uses TRBV10-1 with TRBJ2-3, with 7 bases lining up with TRBD2. Germline values: CDR1 WNHNN, CDR2 SYGVQD (reference sequence). CDR3 length: 13 residues. J was trimmed by 5 bases and V by 7 bases; bases with no gene match: 6. The DNA of the CDR3 is TGCGCCAGCAACGCCTGGGAGGGAGATACGCAGTATTTT. As protein: CASNAWEGDTQYF.

The chain is built from TRBV4-1 and TRBJ1-2; 9 bases fit TRBD1. Germline V gives CDR1 MGHRA, CDR2 YSYEKL. The CDR3 has 14 residues. The junction had 3 bases not matched to a gene; V was cut back by 2 bases and J by 5 bases. In DNA form, the CDR3 reads TGCGCCAGCAGCCAACCCGGGACAGGGTATGGCTACACCTTC. The encoded protein is CASSQPGTGYGYTF.

The chain carries TRBV9 and TRBJ2-7; the D gene is possibly TRBD1 (5 bases). The germline V and J ends were trimmed by 3 bases and 1 base, with 11 bases remaining between them. Germline assignment: CDR1 SGDLS and CDR2 YYNGEE. The length of the CDR3 is 14 residues. CDR3 residues: CASSASRDSYEQYF. The CDR3 nucleotides read TGTGCCAGCAGCGCAAGCAGGGATTCCTACGAGCAGTACTTC.

This clone was observed a single time. The chain joins TRBV18 to TRBJ2-5; 7 positions agree with TRBD2. The CDR3 covers 16 residues. CDR1 is KGHSH, CDR2 LQKENI, per germline. V dropped 5 bases and J dropped 1; count of bases not matched to a gene: 10. The CDR3 DNA is TGTGCCAGCTCATCCACACTAGCGAATATCCAAGAGACCCAGTACTTC. This translates into CASSSTLANIQETQYF.

The V and J genes are TRBV23-1 and TRBJ1-1; D ambiguous. TRBV23-1 qualifies as an ORF whose function is uncertain. Trimming took off 5 bases at V and 4 bases at J, with 8 bases between the two ends. The length of the CDR3 is 12 residues. The CDR3 spells CASSTAGTEAFF. The CDR3 DNA sequence: TGCGCCAGCAGTACAGCGGGCACTGAAGCTTTCTTT.

The rearrangement uses TRBV21-1 and TRBJ2-5; TRBD1 was called by the table and not checked on the DNA. TRBV21-1 is noted as a pseudogene. The CDR3 length is 15 residues. This CDR3 reads CASSGTAKLKETQYF. For the CDR3, the DNA is TGTGCCAGCAGCGGGACAGCAAAATTAAAAGAGACCCAGTACTTC.

The V gene is TRBV5-1, the J gene TRBJ1-1, with a tentative D call TRBD1 (6 bases). The CDR3 covers 15 residues. Germline lookup yields CDR1 SGHRS and CDR2 YFSETQ. Trimming shortened V by 3 bases and J by 0 bases, and 12 bases separated the two germline ends. For the CDR3, the DNA is TGCGCCAGCAGCTCAGGACAGACAATGAACACTGAAGCTTTCTTT. Residues: CASSSGQTMNTEAFF.

The rearrangement joins TRBV4-2 to TRBJ1-4; D not certain. The V gene lost 1 base and the J gene lost 4 bases, with 7 bases spanning the gap. The germline V gene has CDR1 LGHNA and CDR2 YNFKEQ. This CDR3 region has 14 residues. DNA of the CDR3: TGTGCCAGCAGCCAAGGGGCAGATAATGAAAAACTGTTTTTT. Protein: CASSQGADNEKLFF.

The chain combines TRBV27 with TRBJ1-2, with 9 bases aligning to TRBD1. V shed 6 bases and J 4 bases; nucleotides not matched to a gene: 6. Germline lookup yields CDR1 MNHEY and CDR2 SMNVEV (reference sequence). The CDR3 spans 14 residues. The CDR3 protein is CASRRTGAFYGYTF. In DNA form, the CDR3 reads TGTGCCAGCAGGAGGACAGGGGCCTTCTATGGCTACACCTTC.

This rearrangement joins TRBV6-5 to TRBJ2-7; weak D call: TRBD1 (5 bases). In germline, CDR1 is MNHEY, CDR2 SVGAGI. V was clipped by 0 bases and J by 0 bases, with 12 bases between them. The CDR3 is made up of 16 amino acids. This CDR3 reads CASSYSMGPFSYEQYF. The CDR3 DNA reads TGTGCCAGCAGTTACTCGATGGGGCCCTTCTCCTACGAGCAGTACTTC.

This clone was found once. This chain links TRBV6-1 with TRBJ2-5; TRBD1 agrees at 9 bases. The end of the DNA is better explained by TRBJ2-7, so the J call may be wrong. This CDR3 region has 17 residues. Germline values: CDR1 MNHNS, CDR2 SASEGT. The CDR3 loop is CASSEVPGQGSQLEQYF. CDR3 nucleotides: TGTGCCAGCAGTGAAGTCCCGGGACAGGGTAGTCAACTCGAGCAGTACTTC.

The J gene is TRBJ2-5, the V gene TRBV7-9; D remains unclear. This CDR3 comprises 15 residues. In germline, CDR1 is SEHNR, CDR2 FQNEAQ (reference sequence). Trimming removed 5 bases from V and 3 bases from J, with 16 bases in between. Written as DNA, the CDR3 is TGTGCCAGCAGCCCCGTTTTACCACGAGAAGAGACCCAGTACTTC. Translated: CASSPVLPREETQYF. Looking up the rest from reference TRBV7-9 and TRBJ2-5 gives the full variable domain: DTGVSQNPRHKITKRGQNVTFRCDPISEHNRLYWYRQTLGQGPEFLTYFQNEAQLEKSRLLSDRFSAERPKGSFSTLEIQRTEQGDSAMYLCASSPVLPREETQYFGPGTRLLVL.